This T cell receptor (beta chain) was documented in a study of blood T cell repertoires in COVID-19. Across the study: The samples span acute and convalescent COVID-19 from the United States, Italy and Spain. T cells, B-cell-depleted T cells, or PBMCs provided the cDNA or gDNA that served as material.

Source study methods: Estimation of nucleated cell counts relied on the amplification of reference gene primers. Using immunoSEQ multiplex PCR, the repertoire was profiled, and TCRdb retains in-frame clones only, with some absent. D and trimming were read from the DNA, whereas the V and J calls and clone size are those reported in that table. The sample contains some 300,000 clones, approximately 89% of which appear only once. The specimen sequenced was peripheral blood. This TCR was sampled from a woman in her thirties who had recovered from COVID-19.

The CDR3 nucleotides are TGTGCCAGCAGCCGTAGCGACAGGGTCACTGAAGCTTTCTTT. Protein sequence: CASSRSDRVTEAFF. The chain employs TRBV5-6 and TRBJ1-1, with 7 nucleotides matching TRBD1. The CDR3 is 14 residues long. The V segment lost 4 bases and the J segment 4 bases; nucleotides outside the gene matches: 7. CDR1 and CDR2 (germline): SGHDT, YYEEEE. The full variable domain, completed using reference TRBV5-6 and TRBJ1-1, is DAGVTQSPTHLIKTRGQQVTLRCSPKSGHDTVSWYQQALGQGPQFIFQYYEEEERQRGNFPDRFSGHQFPNYSSELNVNALLLGDSALYLCASSRSDRVTEAFFGQGTRLTVV.